This passage covers 25 T cell receptor beta chains from one sample sequenced in a study of graft-versus-host responses after intestinal transplantation. Libraries were prepared by immunoSEQ multiplex PCR; TCRdb keeps only in-frame clonotypes and omits some of them. The sample shows 6,000 to 8,500 clones, 25% to 35% of them seen only once. Plating combined some 200,000 CFSE-labeled responder cells with some 200,000 irradiated, violet-dye-labeled stimulator cells. This sample comprised alloreactive CD8+ T cells from a mixed lymphocyte reaction culture, obtained before transplantation. Subset of the sample: CFSE-low proliferating T cells sorted from approximately 6-day pre-transplant mixed lymphocyte reaction (GvH or HvG direction). The receptors were gathered from a human patient who was an organ donor for intestinal transplantation.

The V and J genes are TRBV27 and TRBJ2-7; 7 bases fit TRBD1. Trimming at V came to 0 bases and at J to 4 bases, leaving 12 bases not matched to a gene. Germline V gene sequence: CDR1 MNHEY, CDR2 SMNVEV (reference sequence). This CDR3 spans 17 amino acids. For the CDR3, the DNA is TGTGCCAGCAGTTTATCGTATTCAAGGACAGGCTATTACGAGCAGTACTTC. The encoded protein is CASSLSYSRTGYYEQYF.

By share, this clone counts as medium-sized. The chain recombines TRBV4-2 with TRBJ1-1, with TRBD1 matching over 10 bases. Germline-derived CDR1 and CDR2 are LGHNA and YNFKEQ. The trim removed 2 bases at V and 1 base at J, leaving 10 bases unmatched. The CDR3 has 18 amino acids. The CDR3 DNA follows: TGTGCCAGCAGCCAATCGAGTCCCGGGACAGGGGCGAACACTGAAGCTTTCTTT. Translating it yields CASSQSSPGTGANTEAFF.

The chain uses TRBV11-2 and TRBJ2-2; TRBD1 is a possible D gene (6 bases). CDR1 SGHAT and CDR2 FQNNGV come from the germline V gene. This CDR3 contains 18 residues. Trimming stripped 8 bases from V and 2 bases from J, with 24 bases between. The DNA of the CDR3 is TGTGCCAGCGTTACTGGGGGCTCAGGACAACCAAACACCGGGGAGCTGTTTTTT. It codes for CASVTGGSGQPNTGELFF.

The rearrangement joins TRBV28 to TRBJ1-1, with D tentatively TRBD1 (5 bases). Germline-derived CDR1 and CDR2 are MDHEN and SYDVKM. The CDR3 is 15 amino acids. Trimming cost V 4 bases and J 9 bases, with 21 bases left between them. The CDR3 spells CASSYPLYRQNKAFF. For the CDR3, the DNA is TGTGCCAGCAGTTACCCATTATACAGACAGAACAAAGCTTTCTTT.

The gene calls are TRBV7-9 and TRBJ1-2; D not certain. There are 13 residues in the CDR3. V was clipped by 3 bases and J by 3 bases, with 8 bases between them. The germline gives CDR1 SEHNR, CDR2 FQNEAQ (reference sequence). In DNA, the CDR3 is TGTGCCAGCAGCTTTAAGAGTTACTATGGCTACACCTTC. It yields the protein CASSFKSYYGYTF.

This clone was seen only a few times. The V call is TRBV6-1, the J call TRBJ2-7, with a possible D match to TRBD2 (8 bases). Germline V gene sequence: CDR1 MNHNS, CDR2 SASEGT. The CDR3 sequence is 16 residues long. The V end was cut by 1 base, the J end by 12 bases, with 25 bases between. CDR3 protein: CASSEVRTGPLAVRYF. Here the CDR3 DNA reads TGTGCCAGCAGTGAAGTGCGGACAGGACCACTAGCGGTGCGGTACTTC.

CDR3: CASSEAPTSISDTQYF. The CDR3, as DNA: TGTGCCAGCAGTGAGGCCCCTACTAGCATAAGTGATACGCAGTATTTT. V is TRBV6-1 and J is TRBJ2-3; tentative D call: TRBD2 (6 bases). V lost 3 bases and J lost 6, with 19 bases in between. This CDR3 contains 16 residues. Germline lookup yields CDR1 MNHNS and CDR2 SASEGT.

This clone showed up just a few times. For the CDR3, the DNA is TGTGCCAGCAGTTTCGCGGGTGGCACTGAAGCTTTCTTT. Amino acid sequence: CASSFAGGTEAFF. The chain uses TRBV27 and TRBJ1-1; unclear D gene. Trimming left V 3 bases short and J 4 bases short, with 9 bases between. The CDR3 is 13 amino acids. Germline CDR1 MNHEY, CDR2 SMNVEV (reference sequence).

This clone has just a few counts. V gene TRBV9 combines with J gene TRBJ2-1; 10 bases map to TRBD2. The CDR3 loop spans 14 amino acids. Germline lookup yields CDR1 SGDLS and CDR2 YYNGEE. V lost 5 bases and J lost 5; bases outside the gene matches: 4. CDR3 coding DNA: TGTGCCAGCAGTCACGGACTAGCGGACAATGAGCAGTTCTTC. Amino acids: CASSHGLADNEQFF.

This clone is labeled medium-sized. The gene calls are TRBV27 and TRBJ1-1; D is possibly TRBD1 (5 bases). The CDR3 consists of 13 residues. V lost 2 bases and J lost 1, with 5 bases in between. Looked up from germline, CDR1 is MNHEY and CDR2 is SMNVEV (reference sequence). This CDR3 reads CASSLGQNTEAFF. The DNA of the CDR3 is TGTGCCAGCAGTTTAGGACAGAACACTGAAGCTTTCTTT.

The chain links TRBV19 to TRBJ2-5, with 9 bases lining up with TRBD1. The CDR3 loop spans 15 amino acids. Germline CDR1 and CDR2: LNHDA and SQIVND (reference sequence). V lost 6 bases, J lost 5 bases, and 10 bases stayed unmatched. The CDR3: CASSINRGQGETQYF. The CDR3 nucleotides read TGTGCCAGTAGCATAAACAGGGGGCAGGGGGAGACCCAGTACTTC.

By its share, this clone is medium-sized (0.01 to 0.1%). The chain has TRBV18 and TRBJ2-1, with 10 bases lining up with TRBD2. The CDR3 loop spans 15 amino acids. Germline V gene data show CDR1 as KGHSH and CDR2 as LQKENI. The V and J ends lost 3 bases and 15 bases, in that order; junction bases with no gene match: 14. The DNA for the CDR3 is TGTGCCAGCTCACCTTCAAGGACTAGCGGAGGGGGGCGGTTCTTC. As protein: CASSPSRTSGGGRFF.

This clone was observed a few times. The genes are TRBV6-1 and TRBJ2-2; TRBD1 agrees at 7 bases. The germline gives CDR1 MNHNS, CDR2 SASEGT. V shed 7 bases and J 3 bases; nucleotides not matched to a gene: 5. The CDR3 is 14 amino acids. CDR3 residues: CASTSDRDTGELFF. DNA of the CDR3: TGTGCCAGCACGTCAGACAGGGACACCGGGGAGCTGTTTTTT.

This clone is medium-sized (0.01 to 0.1%) in the sample. The chain couples TRBV29-1 to TRBJ2-7; 9 bases agree with TRBD2. Germline V gene sequence: CDR1 SQVTM, CDR2 ANQGSEA. This CDR3 contains 12 residues. V dropped 3 bases and J dropped 3; count of bases not matched to a gene: 0. CDR3 nucleotide sequence: TGCAGCGTTGATAGCGGGAGCTACGAGCAGTACTTC. This gives the protein CSVDSGSYEQYF.

This clone was counted a few times. This chain connects TRBV4-1 to TRBJ1-2; possible D gene TRBD1, 5 bases. There are 15 residues in the CDR3. Germline V CDR1 and CDR2: MGHRA, YSYEKL. V was pared by 1 base and J by 3 bases, with 12 bases between. The CDR3 loop is CASSQVRGGDYGYTF. The CDR3 DNA reads as TGCGCCAGCAGCCAAGTAAGGGGAGGGGACTATGGCTACACCTTC.

This clone was counted a few times. The chain carries TRBV14 and TRBJ2-5, with D tentatively TRBD2 (6 bases). The CDR3 loop spans 16 amino acids. Germline assignment: CDR1 SGHDN and CDR2 FVKESK. V was shortened by 1 base and J by 3 bases, with 15 bases between the two germline ends. In DNA form, the CDR3 reads TGTGCCAGCAGCCAAGTCAGGTGGGGCGGGGAAGAGACCCAGTACTTC. This sequence encodes CASSQVRWGGEETQYF.

This rearrangement joins TRBV29-1 to TRBJ2-3; 13 nucleotides align to TRBD2. CDR1 and CDR2 from the germline V gene are SQVTM and ANQGSEA. V lost 1 base to trimming and J lost 0 bases; unmatched junction nucleotides: 16. There are 21 residues in the CDR3. The CDR3 loop reads CSVEGQGWTSGGSTSTDTQYF. The CDR3 DNA reads TGCAGCGTTGAAGGCCAGGGCTGGACTAGCGGGGGATCCACTAGCACAGATACGCAGTATTTT.

Within the sample, this clone is medium-sized. The chain combines TRBV7-2 with TRBJ2-7, with D tentatively TRBD2 (5 bases). The ends were cut back, 1 base at V and 3 bases at J, with 13 bases in the middle. Germline assignment: CDR1 SGHTA and CDR2 FQGNSA. The CDR3 loop spans 15 amino acids. CDR3 residues: CASSLVSGENYEQYF. The CDR3 coding sequence is TGTGCCAGCAGCTTAGTTTCCGGGGAGAACTACGAGCAGTACTTC.

J is TRBJ1-2 and V is TRBV11-3; the D is unclear. V lost 3 bases to trimming and J lost 1 base, with 6 bases between them. Germline V gene sequence: CDR1 SGHNT, CDR2 YENEEA. The CDR3 is 13 residues long. CDR3 sequence (DNA): TGTGCCAGCAGCTTCCGACTTAACTATGGCTACACCTTC. Translation: CASSFRLNYGYTF.

The CDR3 protein is CASSIEPGYYEQYF. The DNA of the CDR3 is TGTGCCAGTAGTATAGAACCGGGTTACTACGAGCAGTACTTC. The chain is built from TRBV19 and TRBJ2-7; D call uncertain. CDR3 length: 14 amino acids. Between the trimmed V and J ends, which lost 0 bases and 3 bases, there was a span of 9 bases. CDR1 and CDR2 from the germline V gene are LNHDA and SQIVND (reference sequence).

The V call is TRBV4-2, the J call TRBJ2-6; D might be TRBD1 (5 bases). Trimming removed 0 bases from V and 0 bases from J, with 15 bases in between. Germline-derived CDR1 and CDR2 are LGHNA and YNFKEQ. The CDR3 is 19 residues long. The CDR3 DNA sequence: TGTGCCAGCAGCCAAGAACGACAGAGCTCCTTCTCTGGGGCCAACGTCCTGACTTTC. Amino acid sequence: CASSQERQSSFSGANVLTF.

The chain links TRBV28 to TRBJ2-1; the D gene is possibly TRBD2 (5 bases). This CDR3 contains 18 residues. Germline V gives CDR1 MDHEN, CDR2 SYDVKM. V was clipped by 3 bases and J by 1 base, with 19 bases between them. The CDR3 nucleotides are TGTGCCAGCAGTTTTGGGTGGGAGAACATAGGTTCCTACAATGAGCAGTTCTTC. It specifies CASSFGWENIGSYNEQFF.

A single count supports this clone. The CDR3 DNA follows: TGTGCCTGGAGGACTAGCGGGGGGGGACGCTGGGAGACCCAGTACTTC. Protein product: CAWRTSGGGRWETQYF. The V and J genes are TRBV30 and TRBJ2-5; 14 nucleotides match TRBD2. The CDR3 is made up of 16 amino acids. Looked up from germline, CDR1 is GTSNPN and CDR2 is SVGIG (reference sequence). Germline trimming cut 3 bases from V and 5 bases from J; bases unmatched to any gene: 8.

In this sample, this clone turned up a few times. This chain uses TRBV15 with TRBJ1-5, with 9 bases identical to TRBD1. CDR3 length equals 16 residues. V lost 5 bases, J lost 6 bases, and 11 bases stayed unmatched. Germline V gene data show CDR1 as LNHNV and CDR2 as YYDKDF (reference sequence). The CDR3 is CATSGVRDRVIQPQHF. CDR3 coding DNA: TGTGCCACCAGCGGAGTCCGGGACAGGGTAATTCAGCCCCAGCATTTT.

This clone was observed a few times. V usage is TRBV6-1 and J usage is TRBJ2-7; D might be TRBD1 (5 bases). This CDR3 has 13 amino acids. The ends were cut back, 8 bases at V and 3 bases at J, with 14 bases in the middle. Germline CDR1 and CDR2: MNHNS and SASEGT. The CDR3 sequence is CASQRPGFYEQYF. The CDR3 DNA reads as TGTGCCAGCCAAAGACCAGGGTTCTACGAGCAGTACTTC.